The clone carrying this T cell receptor beta chain was recorded a few times. The antigen remains unidentified. Trimming removed 2 bases at V and 6 bases at J, with 17 bases between. Germline assignment: CDR1 KGHDR and CDR2 SFDVKD. This CDR3 spans 16 amino acids. Quantitative barcoded 5'-RACE was used to prepare TCR beta libraries. TCRdb reprocessed the 5' RACE reads via MiXCR and lists one record per CDR3 protein. This table has 470,000 or so distinct CDR3 sequences, roughly a quarter appearing once. This sample was included in a study of CD8 T cells in ankylosing spondylitis. General study results and limits: Earlier studies detected some motif variants in reactive arthritis synovial fluid and blood. Reports say disease-linked clones showed up significantly more in matched ankylosing spondylitis synovial fluid. Characteristic of ankylosing spondylitis blood, it appeared, was a TCR beta motif comprising roughly 8 highly homologous variants.

The chain links TRBV24-1 to TRBJ2-3, with a possible D match to TRBD2 (5 bases). The TCR sequence derives from a male donor with ankylosing spondylitis. Sequencing used blood, either unsorted or a sorted T cell fraction (not recorded which). The CDR3 is CATSDSPGSASDTQYF. Here the CDR3 DNA reads TGTGCCACCAGTGATTCTCCTGGGAGCGCGTCCGATACGCAGTATTTT.